Shown below are 23 T cell receptor beta chains from a single sample sequenced in a study of blood T cell repertoires in COVID-19. The data were produced by immunoSEQ multiplex PCR, yet TCRdb's version contains in-frame clones alone and is incomplete. Here the sample spans tens of thousands of clones, under 85% being singletons. Sample: peripheral blood. The source of these receptors is a man aged 65-85 years with acute or convalescent COVID-19.

This chain connects TRBV11-2 to TRBJ1-5; D is uncertain. The CDR3 is 13 amino acids. Trimming stripped 1 base from V and 6 bases from J, with 7 bases between. Germline V lookup: CDR1 SGHAT, CDR2 FQNNGV. This CDR3 reads CASSLVYGQPQHF. The CDR3 bases are TGTGCCAGCAGCTTAGTTTACGGTCAGCCCCAGCATTTT.

The rearrangement joins TRBV6-5 to TRBJ1-4; possibly TRBD1 for D (6 bases). V lost 5 bases to trimming and J lost 4 bases, with 14 bases between them. The CDR3 extends over 15 amino acids. Per germline, CDR1 MNHEY and CDR2 SVGAGI. CDR3 coding DNA: TGTGCCAGCAGTAGAGCAGGGGCTGTTAATGAAAAACTGTTTTTT. It is translated as CASSRAGAVNEKLFF.

V gene TRBV19 combines with J gene TRBJ1-2, with 10 bases that match TRBD1. Germline V gene data show CDR1 as LNHDA and CDR2 as SQIVND (reference sequence). Losses at the gene ends were 3 bases for V and 3 bases for J; bases not matched to a gene: 4. The CDR3 length is 15 residues. CDR3 sequence (DNA): TGTGCCAGTAGTATGACCGGACAGGGGGACTATGGCTACACCTTC. Translation gives CASSMTGQGDYGYTF.

This sequence joins TRBV28 and TRBJ2-3; 8 positions agree with TRBD2. The CDR3 totals 15 residues. After removal of 6 bases from V and 0 bases from J, the junction contained 5 bases not matched to a gene. Germline V gives CDR1 MDHEN, CDR2 SYDVKM. CDR3 protein: CASSPGGDSTDTQYF. CDR3 nucleotides: TGTGCCAGCAGCCCGGGGGGGGATAGCACAGATACGCAGTATTTT.

This chain joins TRBV7-2 and TRBJ1-4; D remains unclear. CDR1 and CDR2 (germline): SGHTA, FQGNSA. The CDR3 totals 16 residues. Trimming took 1 base from V and 4 from J, leaving 13 bases between them. The CDR3 is CASSLGKWRNNEKLFF. CDR3 nucleotides: TGTGCCAGCAGCTTAGGGAAGTGGCGGAATAATGAAAAACTGTTTTTT.

The J gene is TRBJ2-5, the V gene TRBV5-4, with 10 bases aligning to TRBD1. This CDR3 is 13 amino acids long. CDR1 and CDR2 from the germline V gene are SGHNT and YYREEE (reference sequence). Unmatched junction bases numbered 4, after V lost 10 bases and J lost 1 base. CDR3 loop: CAGGTGVQETQYF. CDR3 coding DNA: TGTGCCGGCGGGACAGGGGTCCAAGAGACCCAGTACTTC.

The gene calls are TRBV29-1 and TRBJ1-1, with D uncertain. CDR1 is SQVTM, CDR2 ANQGSEA, per germline. V was clipped by 6 bases and J by 0 bases, with 8 bases between them. This CDR3 region has 12 residues. The CDR3 loop reads CSVATLNTEAFF. In DNA form, the CDR3 reads TGCAGCGTCGCTACTTTGAACACTGAAGCTTTCTTT.

V is TRBV28 and J is TRBJ1-3, with TRBD1 matching 8 bases. Germline CDR1 is MDHEN and CDR2 is SYDVKM. With 5 bases clipped from V and 8 bases from J, the junction kept 8 bases outside the gene matches. The CDR3 consists of 14 residues. CDR3 protein: CASSPTDRVHTIYF. As DNA, the CDR3 is TGTGCCAGCAGTCCCACGGACAGGGTACACACCATATATTTT.

The genes are TRBV6-5 and TRBJ2-1; D is unclear. Germline loops: CDR1 MNHEY, CDR2 SVGAGI. CDR3 size: 15 residues. The V gene lost 2 bases and the J gene lost 0 bases, with 8 bases spanning the gap. The CDR3: CASSYTPSSYNEQFF. In DNA form, the CDR3 reads TGTGCCAGCAGTTACACTCCTTCCTCCTACAATGAGCAGTTCTTC.

This chain joins TRBV7-2 and TRBJ2-5; a weak D match, TRBD2 (5 bases). This CDR3 comprises 15 residues. Germline CDR1 is SGHTA and CDR2 is FQGNSA. Trimming removed 6 bases from V and 5 bases from J, with 19 bases in between. The DNA for the CDR3 is TGTGCCAGCAGTTACGACGGAGGAACTTGGGAGACCCAGTACTTC. It specifies CASSYDGGTWETQYF. The whole variable domain, remainder taken from reference TRBV7-2 and TRBJ2-5, is GAGVSQSPSNKVTEKGKDVELRCDPISGHTALYWYRQSLGQGLEFLIYFQGNSAPDKSGLPSDRFSAERTGGSVSTLTIQRTQQEDSAVYLCASSYDGGTWETQYFGPGTRLLVL.

The chain joins TRBV19 to TRBJ2-1, with D possibly TRBD2 on 7 matching bases. The germline V gene encodes CDR1 LNHDA and CDR2 SQIVND (reference sequence). The CDR3 sequence is 16 residues long. The germline V and J ends were trimmed by 3 bases and 2 bases, with 14 bases remaining between them. CDR3 sequence: CASSINAGATYNEQFF. CDR3 DNA: TGTGCCAGTAGTATTAATGCGGGGGCTACCTACAATGAGCAGTTCTTC.

The chain is built from TRBV3-1 (or the pseudogene TRBV3-2) and TRBJ2-7; TRBD1 matches 9 bases. The CDR3 has 13 amino acids. CDR1 LGHDT and CDR2 YNNKEL come from the germline V gene (reference sequence). V lost 6 bases to trimming and J lost 6 bases; unmatched junction nucleotides: 6. Written as DNA, the CDR3 is TGTGCCAGCAGTCCGGGACAGGGTGGCGAGCAGTACGTC. Amino acid sequence: CASSPGQGGEQYV.

This clone was seen only once. The rearrangement uses TRBV7-8 and TRBJ1-2; TRBD1 aligns across 10 bases. Germline V gene data show CDR1 as SGHVS and CDR2 as FQNEAQ. Unmatched junction bases numbered 17, after V lost 4 bases and J lost 6 bases. The CDR3 sequence is 18 residues long. CDR3 DNA: TGTGCCAGCAGCTCGCCTCCGGGACAGGGGACCTACTTACATGGCTACACCTTC. The encoded protein is CASSSPPGQGTYLHGYTF.

The V call is TRBV24-1, the J call TRBJ1-5, with a possible D match to TRBD1 (6 bases). The CDR3 runs 13 residues. V lost 9 bases, J lost 1 base, and 9 bases lay in between. CDR1 is KGHDR, CDR2 SFDVKD, per germline. The CDR3 DNA reads as TGTGCCACCCGACAGGCAAGCAATCAGCCCCAGCATTTT. Translated, it gives CATRQASNQPQHF.

The chain has TRBV28 and TRBJ1-4; D is perhaps TRBD1 (5 bases). This CDR3 region has 15 residues. Germline V gene data show CDR1 as MDHEN and CDR2 as SYDVKM. Trimming removed 4 bases from V and 4 bases from J, with 13 bases in between. The CDR3, as DNA: TGTGCCAGCAGTTCCGGGGGGGTAGGTAATGAAAAACTGTTTTTT. Amino acid sequence: CASSSGGVGNEKLFF.

This clone has more than one count but fewer than ten. The V gene is TRBV29-1, the J gene TRBJ2-1, with 9 bases identical to TRBD1. V lost 7 bases, J lost 8 bases, and 9 bases stayed unmatched. From germline, CDR1 is SQVTM and CDR2 ANQGSEA. The CDR3 extends over 13 amino acids. CDR3 bases: TGCAGCGCCCGGGACAGGGATTACTATGAGCAGTTCTTC. Translating it yields CSARDRDYYEQFF.

The genes are TRBV7-9 and TRBJ1-6, with a tentative D call TRBD1 (6 bases). V lost 8 bases to trimming and J lost 7 bases, with 15 bases between them. The germline V gene encodes CDR1 SEHNR and CDR2 FQNEAQ (reference sequence). This CDR3 spans 14 amino acids. The CDR3: CASATGDINSPLHF. In nucleotides, the CDR3 is TGTGCCAGCGCTACTGGGGACATCAATTCACCCCTCCACTTT.

For this clone: Other DNA sequences in the same sample also yield this CDR3. The rearrangement links TRBV7-2 to TRBJ2-5; 8 bases agree with TRBD1. Germline lookup yields CDR1 SGHTA and CDR2 FQGNSA. This CDR3 spans 15 amino acids. Trimming removed 5 bases from V and 5 bases from J; junction bases left unmatched: 10. The CDR3 is CASSSRQGARETQYF. The CDR3 coding sequence is TGTGCCAGCAGCAGCCGGCAGGGGGCGCGGGAGACCCAGTACTTC.

V gene TRBV5-4 combines with J gene TRBJ2-1, with 8 bases that match TRBD1. The CDR3 has 15 amino acids. Trimming cost V 5 bases and J 7 bases; bases outside gene matches: 11. CDR1 SGHNT and CDR2 YYREEE come from the germline V gene (reference sequence). In DNA form, the CDR3 reads TGTGCCAGCAGTCCCGGACAGGGTATGTCGAATGAGCAGTTCTTC. The encoded protein is CASSPGQGMSNEQFF.

This clone was observed a single time. The chain uses TRBV5-1 and TRBJ2-2; the match to TRBD2 covers 7 bases. CDR3 size: 15 residues. V shed 4 bases and J 7 bases; nucleotides not matched to a gene: 10. From germline, CDR1 is SGHRS and CDR2 YFSETQ. For the CDR3, the DNA is TGCGCCAGCAGCGAACGGACTAGAACTGGCGGGGAGCTGTTTTTT. Its protein product is CASSERTRTGGELFF.

The genes are TRBV27 and TRBJ2-2; tentative D call: TRBD1 (6 bases). There are 14 residues in the CDR3. V was clipped by 5 bases and J by 4 bases, with 11 bases between them. Germline values: CDR1 MNHEY, CDR2 SMNVEV (reference sequence). CDR3 in DNA: TGTGCCAGCAGTCAGGACAGTTTCACCGGGGAGCTGTTTTTT. Translation: CASSQDSFTGELFF.

In this sample, this clone turned up a few times. This chain joins TRBV3-1 (or the pseudogene TRBV3-2) and TRBJ1-6; D is possibly TRBD1 (6 bases). With 0 bases removed from V and 5 bases from J, the gap between germline ends came to 8 bases. The germline CDR1 and CDR2 sequences are LGHDT and YNNKEL (reference sequence). The CDR3 has 15 residues. Here the CDR3 reads CASSQEPGDNSPLHF. The CDR3 region has the DNA TGTGCCAGCAGCCAAGAACCAGGGGATAATTCACCCCTCCACTTT.

This clone was seen a few times. The V gene is TRBV2, the J gene TRBJ2-2; tentatively, D is TRBD2 (5 bases). This CDR3 has 15 residues. The V gene lost 5 bases and the J gene lost 3 bases, with 13 bases spanning the gap. Germline CDR1 reads SNHLY; CDR2 reads FYNNEI. CDR3 sequence (DNA): TGTGCCAGCAGTACGGCCGGGGAATACACCGGGGAGCTGTTTTTT. This gives the protein CASSTAGEYTGELFF. Drawing the rest from reference TRBV2 and TRBJ2-2, the complete variable domain is EPEVTQTPSHQVTQMGQEVILRCVPISNHLYFYWYRQILGQKVEFLVSFYNNEISEKSEIFDDQFSVERPDGSNFTLKIRSTKLEDSAMYFCASSTAGEYTGELFFGEGSRLTVL.